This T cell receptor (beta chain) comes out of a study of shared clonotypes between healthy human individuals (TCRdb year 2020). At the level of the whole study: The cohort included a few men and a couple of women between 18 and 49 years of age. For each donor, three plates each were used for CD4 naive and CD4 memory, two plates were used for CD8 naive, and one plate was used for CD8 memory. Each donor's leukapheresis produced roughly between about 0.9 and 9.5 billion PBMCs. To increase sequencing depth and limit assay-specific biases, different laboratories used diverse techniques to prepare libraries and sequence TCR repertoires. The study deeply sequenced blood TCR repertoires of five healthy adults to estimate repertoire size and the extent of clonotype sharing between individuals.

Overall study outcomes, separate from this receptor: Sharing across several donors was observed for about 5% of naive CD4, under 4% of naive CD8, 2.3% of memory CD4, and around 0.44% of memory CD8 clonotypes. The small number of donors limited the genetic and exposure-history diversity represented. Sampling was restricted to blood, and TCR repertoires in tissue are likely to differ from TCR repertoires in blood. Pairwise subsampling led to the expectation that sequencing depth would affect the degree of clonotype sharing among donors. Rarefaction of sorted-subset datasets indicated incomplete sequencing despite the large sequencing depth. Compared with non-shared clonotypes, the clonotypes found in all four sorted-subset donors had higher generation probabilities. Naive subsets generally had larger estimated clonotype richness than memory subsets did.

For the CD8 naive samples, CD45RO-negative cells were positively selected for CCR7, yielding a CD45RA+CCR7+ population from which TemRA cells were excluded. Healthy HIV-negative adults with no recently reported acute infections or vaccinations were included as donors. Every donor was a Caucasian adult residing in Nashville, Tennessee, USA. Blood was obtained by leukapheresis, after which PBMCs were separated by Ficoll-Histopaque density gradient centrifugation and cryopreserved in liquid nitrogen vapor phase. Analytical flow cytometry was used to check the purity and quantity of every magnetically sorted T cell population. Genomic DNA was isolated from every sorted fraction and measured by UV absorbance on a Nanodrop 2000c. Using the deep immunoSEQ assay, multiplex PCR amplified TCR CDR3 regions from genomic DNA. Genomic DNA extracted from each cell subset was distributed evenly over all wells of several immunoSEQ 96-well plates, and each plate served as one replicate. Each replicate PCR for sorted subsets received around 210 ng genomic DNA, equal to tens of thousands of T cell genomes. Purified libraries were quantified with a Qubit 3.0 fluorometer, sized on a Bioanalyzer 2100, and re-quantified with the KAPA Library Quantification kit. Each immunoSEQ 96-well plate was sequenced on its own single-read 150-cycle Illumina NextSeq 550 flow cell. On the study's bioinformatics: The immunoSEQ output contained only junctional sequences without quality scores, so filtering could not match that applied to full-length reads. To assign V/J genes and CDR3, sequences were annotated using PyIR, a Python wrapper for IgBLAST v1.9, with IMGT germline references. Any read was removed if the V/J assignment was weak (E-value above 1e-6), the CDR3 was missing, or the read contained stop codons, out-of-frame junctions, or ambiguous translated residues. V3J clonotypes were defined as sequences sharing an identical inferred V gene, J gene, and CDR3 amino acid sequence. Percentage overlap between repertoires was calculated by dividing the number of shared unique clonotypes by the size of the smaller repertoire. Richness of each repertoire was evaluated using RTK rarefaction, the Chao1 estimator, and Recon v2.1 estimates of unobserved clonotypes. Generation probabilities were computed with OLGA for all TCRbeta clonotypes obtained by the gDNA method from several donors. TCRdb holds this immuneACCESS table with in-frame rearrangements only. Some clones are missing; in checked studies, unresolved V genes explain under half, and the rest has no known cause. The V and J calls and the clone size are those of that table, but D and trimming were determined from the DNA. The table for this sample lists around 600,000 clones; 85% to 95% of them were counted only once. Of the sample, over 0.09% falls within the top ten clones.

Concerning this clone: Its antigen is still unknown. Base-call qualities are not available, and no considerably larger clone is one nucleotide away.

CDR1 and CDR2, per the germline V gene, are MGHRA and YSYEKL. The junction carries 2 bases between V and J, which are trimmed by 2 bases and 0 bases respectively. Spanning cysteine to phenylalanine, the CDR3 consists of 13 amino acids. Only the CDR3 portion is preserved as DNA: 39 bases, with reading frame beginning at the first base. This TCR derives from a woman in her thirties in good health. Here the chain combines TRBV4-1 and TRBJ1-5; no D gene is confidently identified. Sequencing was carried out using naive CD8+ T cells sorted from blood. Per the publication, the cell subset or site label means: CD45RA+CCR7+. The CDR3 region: CASSQNSNQPQHF. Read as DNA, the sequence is TGCGCCAGCAGCCAAAATAGCAATCAGCCCCAGCATTTT.